Listed here are 17 T cell receptor beta chains from one sample, sequenced in a study of blood T cell repertoires in COVID-19. Produced via immunoSEQ multiplex PCR; TCRdb's table is partial and in-frame only. The table has 40,000 to 50,000 clones, about 89% seen once. The specimen sequenced was peripheral blood. The origin of the receptors is a man over 45 with active COVID-19.

This clone was seen only once. The chain uses TRBV7-3 and TRBJ2-1; 8 nucleotides align to TRBD1. The CDR3 is made up of 15 amino acids. Germline V gene data show CDR1 as SGHTA and CDR2 as FQGTGA. V was pared by 1 base and J by 4 bases, with 3 bases of the junction left unmatched. DNA for the CDR3: TGTGCCAGCAGCTTAAAGGGACAGGTGTACAATGAGCAGTTCTTC. Residues: CASSLKGQVYNEQFF.

The chain carries TRBV4-2 and TRBJ2-7; 8 positions match TRBD2. Germline V lookup: CDR1 LGHNA, CDR2 YNFKEQ. The junction had 13 bases not matched to a gene; V was cut back by 4 bases and J by 2 bases. The CDR3 loop spans 17 amino acids. CDR3 loop: CASSPTGASGLTYEQYF. The DNA for the CDR3 is TGTGCCAGCAGCCCGACCGGGGCTAGCGGGTTGACCTACGAGCAGTACTTC.

The chain is built from TRBV20-1 and TRBJ2-7; D gene uncertain. V lost 2 bases and J lost 3, with 5 bases in between. Germline assignment: CDR1 DFQATT and CDR2 SNEGSKA (reference sequence). CDR3 length equals 11 residues. The CDR3 DNA is TGCAGTGCTAGATCCAACTACGAGCAGTACTTC. Its translation: CSARSNYEQYF.

The rearrangement links TRBV9 to TRBJ2-1; TRBD2 matches at 11 bases. CDR3 size: 15 residues. The V gene end was trimmed by 3 bases and the J gene end by 8 bases; junction bases not matched to a gene: 7. Germline CDR1 is SGDLS and CDR2 is YYNGEE. The CDR3 nucleotides read TGTGCCAGCAGCGCCATTAGCGGGAGGGCCTATGAGCAGTTCTTC. Its translation is CASSAISGRAYEQFF.

The chain uses TRBV7-9 and TRBJ2-3; 10 nucleotides align to TRBD1. After removal of 4 bases from V and 6 bases from J, the junction contained 1 base not matched to a gene. The CDR3 totals 13 residues. The germline gives CDR1 SEHNR, CDR2 FQNEAQ (reference sequence). The CDR3 DNA is TGTGCCAGCAGCTCGGGACAGGGGGATACGCAGTATTTT. Translation gives CASSSGQGDTQYF.

This CDR3 reads CASIGRTGFMNTEAFF. The CDR3 DNA reads TGTGCCAGTATCGGCCGGACAGGGTTCATGAACACTGAAGCTTTCTTT. The chain recombines TRBV19 with TRBJ1-1; 8 bases line up with TRBD1. Unmatched junction bases numbered 10, after V lost 7 bases and J lost 0 bases. This CDR3 contains 16 residues. Per the germline V gene, CDR1 is LNHDA and CDR2 is SQIVND (reference sequence).

V and J are TRBV3-1 (or the pseudogene TRBV3-2) and TRBJ2-7; tentative D call: TRBD2 (6 bases). CDR3 size: 13 residues. Trimming cost V 1 base and J 5 bases, with 9 bases left between them. The germline CDR1 and CDR2 sequences are LGHDT and YNNKEL (reference sequence). The CDR3: CASSQGGADEQYF. As DNA, the CDR3 is TGTGCCAGCAGCCAAGGCGGGGCCGACGAGCAGTACTTC.

This clone was counted between two and nine times. V gene TRBV29-1 combines with J gene TRBJ2-3; TRBD2 matches 8 bases. Germline lookup yields CDR1 SQVTM and CDR2 ANQGSEA. This CDR3 spans 14 amino acids. Trimming took 1 base from V and 5 from J; bases not matched to a gene: 5. The CDR3 region is CSVEAGRAGDTQYF. The CDR3 region has the DNA TGCAGCGTTGAAGCCGGGAGGGCCGGAGATACGCAGTATTTT.

The chain uses TRBV7-2 and TRBJ2-4, with D possibly matching TRBD1 (5 bases). Germline V gives CDR1 SGHTA, CDR2 FQGNSA. Trimming pared 0 bases from V and 8 bases from J, leaving 8 bases between. CDR3 size: 13 residues. CDR3 amino acids: CASSLARDDIQYF. Here the CDR3 DNA reads TGTGCCAGCAGCTTAGCCAGGGATGACATTCAGTACTTC.

The chain uses TRBV6-2 or TRBV6-3 and TRBJ1-1, with TRBD1 matching over 8 bases. CDR3 length equals 14 residues. The J segment lost 8 bases and the V segment lost 2 bases, leaving 7 bases of the junction unmatched. Germline values: CDR1 MNHEY, CDR2 SVGEGT. The CDR3 reads CASSYLRTGKEAFF. As DNA, the CDR3 is TGTGCCAGCAGTTACCTCCGGACAGGGAAAGAAGCTTTCTTT.

The gene calls are TRBV3-1 (or the pseudogene TRBV3-2) and TRBJ2-2; no clear D gene. Germline V CDR1 and CDR2: LGHDT, YNNKEL (reference sequence). V shed 1 base and J shed 6 bases, with 6 bases lying between them. This CDR3 spans 13 amino acids. The CDR3 DNA sequence: TGTGCCAGCAGCCAAGGAGGCCCCGGGGAGCTGTTTTTT. Its protein product is CASSQGGPGELFF.

This chain links TRBV29-1 with TRBJ2-7, with TRBD2 matching over 11 bases. Germline V CDR1 and CDR2: SQVTM, ANQGSEA. The CDR3 consists of 16 residues. Losses at the gene ends were 4 bases for V and 2 bases for J; bases not matched to a gene: 10. This chain's CDR3 is CSVGGTSGLNPYEQYF. DNA for the CDR3: TGCAGCGTTGGGGGGACTAGCGGCCTAAACCCCTACGAGCAGTACTTC.

Comments on this clone: This CDR3 is also generated by other DNA sequences in the sample. The chain carries TRBV7-8 and TRBJ2-1, with TRBD2 matching over 9 bases. This CDR3 has 16 residues. From germline, CDR1 is SGHVS and CDR2 FQNEAQ. The ends lost 2 bases at V and 4 bases at J; junction bases unmatched: 6. The CDR3 here is CASSLRALAGYNEQFF. CDR3 bases: TGTGCCAGCAGCTTAAGAGCCCTAGCGGGGTACAATGAGCAGTTCTTC.

The chain joins TRBV4-1 to TRBJ2-3; D may be TRBD2 (5 bases). The CDR3 length is 15 residues. The germline V gene has CDR1 MGHRA and CDR2 YSYEKL. Trimming took 4 bases from V and 4 from J, leaving 15 bases between them. The CDR3 spells CASSLVPGLADTQYF. The DNA of the CDR3 is TGCGCCAGCAGCCTTGTGCCGGGATTAGCAGATACGCAGTATTTT.

On this clone itself: Distinct nucleotide sequences in the sample also encode this CDR3. This CDR3 reads CASSPGTDTQYF. CDR3 nucleotide sequence: TGCGCCAGCAGCCCGGGCACAGATACGCAGTATTTT. The rearrangement links TRBV5-1 to TRBJ2-3; D is ambiguous. This CDR3 has 12 amino acids. Trimming shortened V by 4 bases and J by 1 base, and 4 bases separated the two germline ends. In germline, CDR1 is SGHRS, CDR2 YFSETQ.

The chain combines TRBV6-2 or TRBV6-3 with TRBJ2-6; D remains unclear. Germline V gene data show CDR1 as MNHEY and CDR2 as SVGEGT. V was shortened by 2 bases and J by 0 bases, with 5 bases between the two germline ends. The CDR3 has 15 amino acids. CDR3: CASSYVSSGANVLTF. CDR3 coding DNA: TGTGCCAGCAGTTACGTCAGCTCTGGGGCCAACGTCCTGACTTTC.

The chain combines TRBV9 with TRBJ1-3; D is perhaps TRBD1 (6 bases). Germline V gene lookup returns CDR1 SGDLS and CDR2 YYNGEE. The V end lost 3 bases, the J end lost 6 bases, and 25 bases lay between the germline ends. The CDR3 runs 18 residues. The CDR3 loop reads CASSAPLLLTGQTNTIYF. In DNA, the CDR3 is TGTGCCAGCAGCGCCCCACTGCTACTGACAGGACAGACAAACACCATATATTTT.